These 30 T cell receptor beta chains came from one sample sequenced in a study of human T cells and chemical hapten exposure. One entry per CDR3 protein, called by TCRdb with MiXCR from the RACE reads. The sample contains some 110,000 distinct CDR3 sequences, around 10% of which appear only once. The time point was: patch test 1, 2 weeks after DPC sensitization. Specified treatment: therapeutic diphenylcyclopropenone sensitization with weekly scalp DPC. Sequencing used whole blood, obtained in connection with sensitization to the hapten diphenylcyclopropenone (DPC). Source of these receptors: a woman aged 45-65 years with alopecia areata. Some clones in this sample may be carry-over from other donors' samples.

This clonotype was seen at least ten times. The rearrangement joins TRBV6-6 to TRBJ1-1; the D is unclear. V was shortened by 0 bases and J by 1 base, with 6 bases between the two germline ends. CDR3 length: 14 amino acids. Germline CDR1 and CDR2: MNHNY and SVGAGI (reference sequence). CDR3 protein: CASSYSASNTEAFF. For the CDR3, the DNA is TGTGCCAGCAGTTACTCGGCATCGAACACTGAAGCTTTCTTT.

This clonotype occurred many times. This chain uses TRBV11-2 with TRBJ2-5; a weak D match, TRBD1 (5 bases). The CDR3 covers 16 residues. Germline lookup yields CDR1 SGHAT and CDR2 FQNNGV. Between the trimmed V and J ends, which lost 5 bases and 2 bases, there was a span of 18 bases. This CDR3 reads CASSPPRSGNQETQYF. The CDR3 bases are TGTGCCAGCAGCCCCCCCCGCTCAGGGAATCAAGAGACCCAGTACTTC.

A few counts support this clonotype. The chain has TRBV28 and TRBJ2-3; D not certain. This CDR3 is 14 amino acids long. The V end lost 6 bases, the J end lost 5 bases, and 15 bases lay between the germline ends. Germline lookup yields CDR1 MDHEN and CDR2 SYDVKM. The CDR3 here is CASSPTSPKDTQYF. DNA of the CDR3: TGTGCCAGCAGCCCCACCAGTCCAAAAGATACGCAGTATTTT.

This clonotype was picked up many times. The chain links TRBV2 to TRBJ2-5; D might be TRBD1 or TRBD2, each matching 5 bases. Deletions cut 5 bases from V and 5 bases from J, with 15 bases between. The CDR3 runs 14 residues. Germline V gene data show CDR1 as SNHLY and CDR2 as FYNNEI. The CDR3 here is CASSRGPGSETQYF. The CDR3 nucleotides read TGTGCCAGCAGTCGAGGTCCAGGGAGTGAGACCCAGTACTTC. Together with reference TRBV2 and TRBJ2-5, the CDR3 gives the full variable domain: EPEVTQTPSHQVTQMGQEVILRCVPISNHLYFYWYRQILGQKVEFLVSFYNNEISEKSEIFDDQFSVERPDGSNFTLKIRSTKLEDSAMYFCASSRGPGSETQYFGPGTRLLVL.

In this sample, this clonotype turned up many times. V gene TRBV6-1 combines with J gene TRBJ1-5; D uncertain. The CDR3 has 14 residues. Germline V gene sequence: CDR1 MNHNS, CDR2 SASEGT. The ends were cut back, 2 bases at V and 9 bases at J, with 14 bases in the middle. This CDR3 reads CASSESPNIRPQHF. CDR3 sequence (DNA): TGTGCCAGCAGTGAAAGTCCCAATATTCGGCCCCAGCATTTT.

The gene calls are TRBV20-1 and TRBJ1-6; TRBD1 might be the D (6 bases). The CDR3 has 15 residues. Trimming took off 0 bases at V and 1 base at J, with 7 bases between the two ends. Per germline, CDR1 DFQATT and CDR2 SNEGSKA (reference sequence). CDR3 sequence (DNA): TGCAGTGCTAGAGAAACAGGGTCCTATAATTCACCCCTCCACTTT. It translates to CSARETGSYNSPLHF.

CDR3 nucleotides: TGTGCCAGCGCGAACCTCAGGGAAACGGTCACCATATATTTT. Amino acids: CASANLRETVTIYF. This sequence joins TRBV7-9 and TRBJ1-3; possibly TRBD1 for D (5 bases). Germline values: CDR1 SEHNR, CDR2 FQNEAQ (reference sequence). Trimming stripped 8 bases from V and 9 bases from J, with 20 bases between. The length of the CDR3 is 14 residues. Combining the CDR3 with reference TRBV7-9 and TRBJ1-3 gives the whole variable domain DTGVSQNPRHKITKRGQNVTFRCDPISEHNRLYWYRQTLGQGPEFLTYFQNEAQLEKSRLLSDRFSAERPKGSFSTLEIQRTEQGDSAMYLCASANLRETVTIYFGEGSWLTVV.

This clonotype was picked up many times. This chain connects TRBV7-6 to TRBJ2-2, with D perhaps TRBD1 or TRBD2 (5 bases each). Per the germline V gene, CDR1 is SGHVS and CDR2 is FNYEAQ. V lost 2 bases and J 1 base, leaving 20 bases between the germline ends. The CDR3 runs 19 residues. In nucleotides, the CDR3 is TGTGCCAGCAGCTTATTTACCGGGACGGACGCTCGGAACACCGGGGAGCTGTTTTTT. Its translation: CASSLFTGTDARNTGELFF.

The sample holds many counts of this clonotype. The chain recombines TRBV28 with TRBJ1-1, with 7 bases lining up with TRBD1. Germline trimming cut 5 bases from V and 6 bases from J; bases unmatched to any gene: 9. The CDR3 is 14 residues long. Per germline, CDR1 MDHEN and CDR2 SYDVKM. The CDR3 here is CASSRGGAWSEAFF. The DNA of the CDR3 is TGTGCCAGCAGTAGAGGGGGCGCTTGGTCTGAAGCTTTCTTT.

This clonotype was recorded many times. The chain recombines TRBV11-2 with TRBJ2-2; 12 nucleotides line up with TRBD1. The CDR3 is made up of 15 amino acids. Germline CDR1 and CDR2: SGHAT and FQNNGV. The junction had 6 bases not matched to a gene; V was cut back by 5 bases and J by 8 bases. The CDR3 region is CASSPRDRGLGELFF. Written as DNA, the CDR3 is TGTGCCAGCAGCCCCCGGGACAGGGGGCTTGGGGAGCTGTTTTTT.

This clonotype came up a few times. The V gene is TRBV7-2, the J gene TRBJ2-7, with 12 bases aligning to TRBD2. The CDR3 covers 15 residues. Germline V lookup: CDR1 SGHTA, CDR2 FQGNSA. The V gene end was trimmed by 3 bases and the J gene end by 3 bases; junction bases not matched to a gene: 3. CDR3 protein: CASSLGLAGLYEQYF. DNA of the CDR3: TGTGCCAGCAGCTTGGGACTAGCGGGCCTCTACGAGCAGTACTTC.

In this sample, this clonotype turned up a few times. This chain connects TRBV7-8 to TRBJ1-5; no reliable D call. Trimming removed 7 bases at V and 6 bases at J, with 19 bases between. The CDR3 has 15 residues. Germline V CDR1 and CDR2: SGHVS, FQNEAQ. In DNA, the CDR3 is TGTGCCAGCACCCTTTTCGAGTTCCGGGGTCAGCCCCAGCATTTT. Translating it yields CASTLFEFRGQPQHF.

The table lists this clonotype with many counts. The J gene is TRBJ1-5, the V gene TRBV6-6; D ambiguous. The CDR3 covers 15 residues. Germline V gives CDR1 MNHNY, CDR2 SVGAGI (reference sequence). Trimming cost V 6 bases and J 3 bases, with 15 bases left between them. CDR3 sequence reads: CASSYGRLVNQPQHF. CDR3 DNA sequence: TGTGCCAGCAGCTACGGTCGGCTTGTCAATCAGCCCCAGCATTTT.

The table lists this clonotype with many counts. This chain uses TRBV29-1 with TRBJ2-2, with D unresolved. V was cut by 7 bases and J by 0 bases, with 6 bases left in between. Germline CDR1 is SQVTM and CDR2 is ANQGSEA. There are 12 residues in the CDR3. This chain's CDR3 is CSAAANTGELFF. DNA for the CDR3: TGCAGCGCCGCGGCGAACACCGGGGAGCTGTTTTTT.

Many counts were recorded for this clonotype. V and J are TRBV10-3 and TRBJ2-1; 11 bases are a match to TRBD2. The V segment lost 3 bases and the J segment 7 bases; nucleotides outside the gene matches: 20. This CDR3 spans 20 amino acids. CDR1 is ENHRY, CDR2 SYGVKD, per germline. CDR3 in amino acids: CAISDSNFGSGRAIVNEQFF. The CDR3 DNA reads TGTGCCATCAGTGATTCCAATTTTGGTAGCGGGAGGGCCATAGTTAATGAGCAGTTCTTC.

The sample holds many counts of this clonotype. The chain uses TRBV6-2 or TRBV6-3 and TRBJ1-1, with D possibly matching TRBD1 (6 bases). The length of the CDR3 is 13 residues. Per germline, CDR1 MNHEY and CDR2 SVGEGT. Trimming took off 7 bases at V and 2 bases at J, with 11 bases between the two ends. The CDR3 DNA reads TGTGCCAGCATAAGGGGGGACAACACTGAAGCTTTCTTT. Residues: CASIRGDNTEAFF.

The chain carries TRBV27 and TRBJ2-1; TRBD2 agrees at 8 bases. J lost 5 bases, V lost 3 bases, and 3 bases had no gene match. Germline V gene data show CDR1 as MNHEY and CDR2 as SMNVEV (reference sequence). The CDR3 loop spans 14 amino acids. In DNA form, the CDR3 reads TGTGCCAGCAGTTTTGGGACTAGTGACAATGAGCAGTTCTTC. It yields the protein CASSFGTSDNEQFF.

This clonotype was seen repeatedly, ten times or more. CDR3 loop: CASSYSITGGGYEQYF. DNA of the CDR3: TGTGCCAGCAGTTACTCGATAACAGGGGGCGGGTACGAGCAGTACTTC. This sequence joins TRBV6-5 and TRBJ2-7, with TRBD1 matching 9 bases. The CDR3 consists of 16 residues. The V and J ends lost 0 bases and 4 bases, in that order; junction bases with no gene match: 7. The germline CDR1 and CDR2 sequences are MNHEY and SVGAGI.

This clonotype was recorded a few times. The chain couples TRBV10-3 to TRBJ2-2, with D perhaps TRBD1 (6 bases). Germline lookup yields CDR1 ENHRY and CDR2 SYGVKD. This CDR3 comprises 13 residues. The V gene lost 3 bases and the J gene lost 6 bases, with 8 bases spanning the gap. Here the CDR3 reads CAISEQGPGELFF. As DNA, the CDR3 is TGTGCCATCAGTGAACAGGGACCCGGGGAGCTGTTTTTT.

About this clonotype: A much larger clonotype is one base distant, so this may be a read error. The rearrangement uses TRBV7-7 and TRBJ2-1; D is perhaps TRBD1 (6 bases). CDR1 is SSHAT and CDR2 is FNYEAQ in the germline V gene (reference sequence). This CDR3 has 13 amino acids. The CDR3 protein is CDSSLGQTNEQFF. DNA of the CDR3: TGTGACAGCAGCCTCGGACAGACCAATGAGCAGTTCTTC.

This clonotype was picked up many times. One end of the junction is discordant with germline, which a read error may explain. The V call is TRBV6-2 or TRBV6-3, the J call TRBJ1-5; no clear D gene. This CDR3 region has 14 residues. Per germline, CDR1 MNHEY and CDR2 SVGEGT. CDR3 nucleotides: TGTGCCAGTAGTTCCTTTGGGTACAATCAGCCCCAGCATTTT. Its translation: CASSSFGYNQPQHF.

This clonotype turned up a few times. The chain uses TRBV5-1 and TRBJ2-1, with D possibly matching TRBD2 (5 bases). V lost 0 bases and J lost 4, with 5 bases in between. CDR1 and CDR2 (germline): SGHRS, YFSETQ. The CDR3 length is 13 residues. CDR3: CASSLGTYNEQFF. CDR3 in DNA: TGCGCCAGCAGCTTGGGGACTTACAATGAGCAGTTCTTC.

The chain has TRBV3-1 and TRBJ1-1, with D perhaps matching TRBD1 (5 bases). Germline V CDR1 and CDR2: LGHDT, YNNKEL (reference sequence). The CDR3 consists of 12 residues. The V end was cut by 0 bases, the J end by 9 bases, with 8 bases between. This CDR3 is CASSQDRVQAFF. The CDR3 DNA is TGTGCCAGCAGCCAAGACAGGGTACAAGCTTTCTTT.

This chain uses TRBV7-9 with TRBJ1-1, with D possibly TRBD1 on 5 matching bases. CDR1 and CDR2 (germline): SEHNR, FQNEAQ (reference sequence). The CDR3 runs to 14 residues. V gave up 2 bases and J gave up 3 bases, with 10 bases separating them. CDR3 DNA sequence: TGTGCCAGCAGCTTACAGGGAGGGCACACTGAAGCTTTCTTT. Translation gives CASSLQGGHTEAFF.

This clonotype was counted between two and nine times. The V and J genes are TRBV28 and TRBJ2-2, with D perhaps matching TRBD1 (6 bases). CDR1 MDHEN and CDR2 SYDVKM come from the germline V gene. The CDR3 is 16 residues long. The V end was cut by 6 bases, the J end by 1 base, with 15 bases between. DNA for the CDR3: TGTGCCAGCAGGATAGGGGGATCGGGGAACACCGGGGAGCTGTTTTTT. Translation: CASRIGGSGNTGELFF.

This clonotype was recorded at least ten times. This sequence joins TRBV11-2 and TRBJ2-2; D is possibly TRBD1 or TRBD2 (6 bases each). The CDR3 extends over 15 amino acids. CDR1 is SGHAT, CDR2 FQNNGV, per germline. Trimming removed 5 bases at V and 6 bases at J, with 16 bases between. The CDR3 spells CASSPLGGRAGELFF. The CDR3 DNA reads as TGTGCCAGCAGCCCCCTAGGGGGGCGGGCCGGGGAGCTGTTTTTT. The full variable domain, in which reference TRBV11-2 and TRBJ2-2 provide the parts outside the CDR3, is EAGVAQSPRYKIIEKRQSVAFWCNPISGHATLYWYQQILGQGPKLLIQFQNNGVVDDSQLPKDRFSAERLKGVDSTLKIQPAKLEDSAVYLCASSPLGGRAGELFFGEGSRLTVL.

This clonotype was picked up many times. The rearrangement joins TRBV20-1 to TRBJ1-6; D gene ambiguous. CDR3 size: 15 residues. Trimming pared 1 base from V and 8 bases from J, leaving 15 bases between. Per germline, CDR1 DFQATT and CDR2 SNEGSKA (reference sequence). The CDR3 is CSARAPRLLDSPLHF. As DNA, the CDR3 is TGCAGTGCTAGAGCCCCGCGACTCCTGGATTCACCCCTCCACTTT.

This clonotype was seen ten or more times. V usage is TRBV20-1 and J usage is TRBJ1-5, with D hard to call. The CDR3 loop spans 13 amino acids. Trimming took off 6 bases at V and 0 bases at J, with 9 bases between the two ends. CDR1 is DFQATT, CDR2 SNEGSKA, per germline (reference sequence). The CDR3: CSAHANSNQPQHF. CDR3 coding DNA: TGCAGTGCCCATGCAAATAGCAATCAGCCCCAGCATTTT.

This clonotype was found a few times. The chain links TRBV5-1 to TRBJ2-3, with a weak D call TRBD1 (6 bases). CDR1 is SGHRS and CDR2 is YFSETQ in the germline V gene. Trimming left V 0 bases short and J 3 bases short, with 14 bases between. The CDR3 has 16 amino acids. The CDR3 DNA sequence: TGCGCCAGCAGCTTGGGGACAGCTCAGAAGACAGATACGCAGTATTTT. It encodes CASSLGTAQKTDTQYF.

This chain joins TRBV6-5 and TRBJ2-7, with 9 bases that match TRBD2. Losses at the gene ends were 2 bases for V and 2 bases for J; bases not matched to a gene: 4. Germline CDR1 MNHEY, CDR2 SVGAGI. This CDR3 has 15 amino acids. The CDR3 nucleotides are TGTGCCAGCAGTTACCGCCAGCGGGGGGCCTACGAGCAGTACTTC. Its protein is CASSYRQRGAYEQYF.